Shown below are 29 T cell receptor beta chains from a single sample sequenced in a study of cytomegalovirus exposure and HLA in healthy donors. In the PCR, 60 Vbeta and 13 Jbeta primers were used. Here immunoSEQ multiplex PCR was the method, and the copy in TCRdb shows in-frame clones only, minus some. This sample has roughly 140,000 clones, with 70% to 90% found just once. Sequenced: PBMCs. These receptors originate from a woman aged 18-29 years in good health and CMV-seronegative.

The chain employs TRBV11-2 and TRBJ1-2; 9 bases map to TRBD1. This CDR3 is built from 16 residues. The germline V gene has CDR1 SGHAT and CDR2 FQNNGV. V gave up 5 bases and J gave up 6 bases; unmatched junction bases: 13. As DNA, the CDR3 is TGTGCCAGCAGCCCCAACGTCGGGACAGGGAGCGATGGCTACACCTTC. This gives the protein CASSPNVGTGSDGYTF.

The CDR3 spells CASSTPGLASVSSTDTQYF. Written as DNA, the CDR3 is TGTGCCAGCAGTACCCCGGGACTAGCGTCGGTCTCTAGCACAGATACGCAGTATTTT. The V gene is TRBV2, the J gene TRBJ2-3, with 10 bases matching TRBD2. Germline lookup yields CDR1 SNHLY and CDR2 FYNNEI. With V trimmed by 5 bases and J by 0 bases, 14 bases remained unmatched. The CDR3 is 19 residues long.

The table lists this clone with a count of one. CDR3 bases: TGTGCCAGCAGACTTAGCCTTACTCAGCCCCAGCATTTT. Protein product: CASRLSLTQPQHF. The rearrangement joins TRBV28 to TRBJ1-5; D not resolved. Germline assignment: CDR1 MDHEN and CDR2 SYDVKM. There are 13 residues in the CDR3. Trimming cost V 6 bases and J 6 bases, with 12 bases left between them.

This clone occurred a few times. V and J are TRBV7-9 and TRBJ1-1; D remains ambiguous. Trimming shortened V by 3 bases and J by 2 bases, and 4 bases separated the two germline ends. The CDR3 is 12 amino acids. CDR1 and CDR2 (germline): SEHNR, FQNEAQ (reference sequence). CDR3 bases: TGTGCCAGCAGCTTTACTAACACTGAAGCTTTCTTT. Protein: CASSFTNTEAFF.

This rearrangement joins TRBV28 to TRBJ1-5; 7 bases fit TRBD1. With V trimmed by 4 bases and J by 5 bases, 5 bases remained unmatched. The CDR3 covers 14 residues. CDR1 and CDR2 (germline): MDHEN, SYDVKM. The CDR3, as DNA: TGTGCCAGCAGTTCGACAGGGACCCATCAGCCCCAGCATTTT. It yields the protein CASSSTGTHQPQHF.

The V gene is TRBV19, the J gene TRBJ2-3, with D tentatively TRBD2 (6 bases). With 7 bases removed from V and 1 base from J, the gap between germline ends came to 18 bases. The CDR3 loop spans 16 amino acids. Germline CDR1 is LNHDA and CDR2 is SQIVND (reference sequence). The CDR3 nucleotides read TGTGCCAGTACCGTCGGGGCGGGGCGCCGCACAGATACGCAGTATTTT. Translated, it gives CASTVGAGRRTDTQYF.

The DNA for the CDR3 is TGTGCCAGCAGTTTTGGGGGCGGAAACACTGAAGCTTTCTTT. This translates into CASSFGGGNTEAFF. V gene TRBV28 combines with J gene TRBJ1-1; maybe TRBD1 (6 bases). Germline V CDR1 and CDR2: MDHEN, SYDVKM. This CDR3 has 14 residues. Trimming shortened V by 3 bases and J by 2 bases, and 10 bases separated the two germline ends.

V is TRBV2 and J is TRBJ2-1, with 7 bases that match TRBD2. The CDR3 spans 12 residues. Trimming at V came to 3 bases and at J to 9 bases, leaving 2 bases not matched to a gene. Looked up from germline, CDR1 is SNHLY and CDR2 is FYNNEI. This CDR3 is CASSDWGGEQFF. DNA of the CDR3: TGTGCCAGCAGTGATTGGGGGGGTGAGCAGTTCTTC.

This clone was counted a few times. The chain has TRBV30 and TRBJ2-7, with a weak D call TRBD2 (7 bases). The CDR3 covers 13 residues. V dropped 3 bases and J dropped 6 bases, with 15 bases sitting between them. Germline V gene lookup returns CDR1 GTSNPN and CDR2 SVGIG (reference sequence). The DNA of the CDR3 is TGTGCCTGGAGGGGGAGGGGGAGGGCCGAGCAGTACTTC. Its translation: CAWRGRGRAEQYF. Full variable domain (remainder filled in from reference TRBV30 and TRBJ2-7): SQTIHQWPATLVQPVGSPLSLECTVEGTSNPNLYWYRQAAGRGLQLLFYSVGIGQISSEVPQNLSASRPQDRQFILSSKKLLLSDSGFYLCAWRGRGRAEQYFGPGTRLTVT.

The chain couples TRBV7-2 to TRBJ1-6, with no clear D. V was cut by 0 bases and J by 10 bases, with 4 bases left in between. The V gene's germline CDR1 is SGHTA and CDR2 FQGNSA. The CDR3 loop spans 12 amino acids. CDR3 bases: TGTGCCAGCAGCTTAGCTCTCTCACCCCTCCACTTT. Translating gives CASSLALSPLHF. Drawing the rest from reference TRBV7-2 and TRBJ1-6, the complete variable domain is GAGVSQSPSNKVTEKGKDVELRCDPISGHTALYWYRQSLGQGLEFLIYFQGNSAPDKSGLPSDRFSAERTGGSVSTLTIQRTQQEDSAVYLCASSLALSPLHFGNGTRLTVT.

For this clone: Relative to the germline gene, one junction end is altered; a read error may explain this. The chain links TRBV19 to TRBJ2-2; D perhaps matches TRBD2 (5 bases). The germline V gene encodes CDR1 LNHDA and CDR2 SQIVND (reference sequence). The CDR3 spans 13 residues. This CDR3 is CASRDLRHRGAVF. The CDR3 region has the DNA TGTGCCAGTCGGGATCTCCGACACCGGGGAGCTGTTTTT.

The CDR3 protein is CASSVDIYSSEYF. CDR3 DNA sequence: TGTGCCAGCAGCGTAGACATCTATTCCAGCGAGTACTTC. V and J are TRBV9 and TRBJ2-5; D remains unclear. Germline V lookup: CDR1 SGDLS, CDR2 YYNGEE. Trimming removed 0 bases from V and 12 bases from J, with 15 bases in between. The CDR3 loop spans 13 amino acids.

This chain joins TRBV28 and TRBJ2-3; TRBD2 agrees at 11 bases. Germline V CDR1 and CDR2: MDHEN, SYDVKM. This CDR3 has 15 amino acids. J gave up 2 bases and V 9 bases, and 7 bases lay outside the gene matches. CDR3 bases: TGTGCCAGTAGACTAGCGGGATTCCACACAGATACGCAGTATTTT. As protein: CASRLAGFHTDTQYF.

The chain combines TRBV6-5 with TRBJ1-4; 7 nucleotides line up with TRBD1. The V gene's germline CDR1 is MNHEY and CDR2 SVGAGI. V was pared by 6 bases and J by 11 bases, with 6 bases of the junction left unmatched. CDR3 size: 12 residues. Here the CDR3 reads CASSPQGNKLFF. For the CDR3, the DNA is TGTGCCAGCAGCCCACAGGGGAATAAACTGTTTTTT.

This clone has only a few counts. This chain joins TRBV5-4 and TRBJ2-1, with 9 positions matching TRBD2. The trim removed 3 bases at V and 8 bases at J, leaving 9 bases unmatched. This CDR3 is 15 amino acids long. CDR1 is SGHNT and CDR2 is YYREEE in the germline V gene (reference sequence). For the CDR3, the DNA is TGTGCCAGCAGCTCGCGGGGGGGCCTGGTCGATGAGCAGTTCTTC. Protein: CASSSRGGLVDEQFF.

The V call is TRBV18, the J call TRBJ2-7; 8 bases fit TRBD2. This CDR3 has 17 residues. With V trimmed by 6 bases and J by 3 bases, 16 bases remained unmatched. CDR1 and CDR2 from the germline V gene are KGHSH and LQKENI. In DNA form, the CDR3 reads TGTGCCAGCTCGCGACTAGCGAATAACCTCCCCCTCTACGAGCAGTACTTC. It is translated as CASSRLANNLPLYEQYF.

The sample holds a few counts of this clone. The chain uses TRBV4-1 and TRBJ2-7; 10 positions match TRBD1. The J segment lost 7 bases and the V segment lost 5 bases, leaving 17 bases of the junction unmatched. This CDR3 contains 17 residues. Germline assignment: CDR1 MGHRA and CDR2 YSYEKL. The CDR3 DNA reads as TGCGCCAGCAGCTACGGCCTTGGCAGGACAGGGGGTCGGGAGCAGTACTTC. Translating gives CASSYGLGRTGGREQYF.

The chain carries TRBV2 and TRBJ2-1; 11 bases are a match to TRBD2. Trimming cost V 7 bases and J 5 bases; bases outside gene matches: 4. Germline V CDR1 and CDR2: SNHLY, FYNNEI. This CDR3 comprises 14 residues. The CDR3 sequence is CASMTSGEDNEQFF. The CDR3 nucleotides are TGTGCCAGCATGACTAGCGGGGAAGACAATGAGCAGTTCTTC.

The V and J genes are TRBV7-2 and TRBJ1-6; D is undetermined. The CDR3 totals 15 residues. The V end was cut by 1 base, the J end by 7 bases, with 11 bases between. Germline V gives CDR1 SGHTA, CDR2 FQGNSA. This CDR3 is CASSLVGVRNSPLHF. CDR3 coding DNA: TGTGCCAGCAGCTTAGTCGGGGTACGGAATTCACCCCTCCACTTT.

The CDR3 region has the DNA TGTGCCACCTCACCGGGACAGCGTATAAGTCAGCCCCAGCATTTT. This sequence encodes CATSPGQRISQPQHF. The chain carries TRBV6-6 and TRBJ1-5; 7 bases agree with TRBD1. J gave up 6 bases and V 10 bases, and 15 bases lay outside the gene matches. Per germline, CDR1 MNHNY and CDR2 SVGAGI (reference sequence). The CDR3 spans 15 residues.

The rearrangement uses TRBV19 and TRBJ1-2; D is ambiguous. The CDR3 contains 13 residues. Germline V gene lookup returns CDR1 LNHDA and CDR2 SQIVND (reference sequence). V lost 3 bases, J lost 3 bases, and 8 bases lay in between. DNA for the CDR3: TGTGCCAGTAGTATGAGGGCTGACTATGGCTACACCTTC. It codes for CASSMRADYGYTF.

Note on this clone: Distinct nucleotide sequences in the sample also encode this CDR3. The chain uses TRBV28 and TRBJ2-7; 11 positions agree with TRBD1. The CDR3 contains 13 residues. Germline V CDR1 and CDR2: MDHEN, SYDVKM. Trimming removed 8 bases from V and 7 bases from J; junction bases left unmatched: 7. Written as DNA, the CDR3 is TGTGCCAGCGGGTGGACAGGGGGCTGGGAGCAGTACTTC. Protein: CASGWTGGWEQYF.

The V and J genes are TRBV6-5 and TRBJ1-2; TRBD1 matches 7 bases. The CDR3 length is 13 residues. Germline trimming cut 2 bases from V and 7 bases from J; bases unmatched to any gene: 4. CDR1 and CDR2 from the germline V gene are MNHEY and SVGAGI. The CDR3: CASSYTGDIGYTF. In DNA form, the CDR3 reads TGTGCCAGCAGTTACACAGGGGATATTGGCTACACCTTC.

The rearrangement joins TRBV10-3 to TRBJ2-7; no reliable D call. The CDR3 has 13 residues. Germline CDR1 and CDR2: ENHRY and SYGVKD. The V end lost 0 bases, the J end lost 6 bases, and 9 bases lay between the germline ends. The CDR3 sequence is CAISESKYGEQYF. The CDR3 DNA reads TGTGCCATCAGTGAGTCAAAATACGGCGAGCAGTACTTC.

The rearrangement links TRBV6-1 to TRBJ2-4; 8 positions agree with TRBD1. The CDR3 loop spans 17 amino acids. Germline assignment: CDR1 MNHNS and CDR2 SASEGT. J lost 1 base, V lost 4 bases, and 9 bases had no gene match. The CDR3 loop reads CASSVSGGGGAKNIQYF. The CDR3 DNA reads as TGTGCCAGCAGTGTGTCAGGGGGCGGCGGGGCCAAAAACATTCAGTACTTC.

V gene TRBV27 combines with J gene TRBJ1-5, with TRBD1 matching 7 bases. This CDR3 contains 14 residues. With 3 bases clipped from V and 2 bases from J, the junction kept 1 base outside the gene matches. Germline V CDR1 and CDR2: MNHEY, SMNVEV (reference sequence). In DNA form, the CDR3 reads TGTGCCAGCAGTTTTGACAGGGGCAATCAGCCCCAGCATTTT. Its translation: CASSFDRGNQPQHF.

This clone was counted once. The genes are TRBV7-2 and TRBJ2-7, with TRBD1 as a possible D gene (6 bases). Trimming shortened V by 5 bases and J by 6 bases, and 17 bases separated the two germline ends. The CDR3 covers 14 residues. CDR1 is SGHTA, CDR2 FQGNSA, per germline. This CDR3 reads CASSPLQGFGEQYF. Written as DNA, the CDR3 is TGTGCCAGCAGCCCACTACAGGGTTTCGGCGAGCAGTACTTC.

This sequence joins TRBV27 and TRBJ2-7; maybe TRBD2 (5 bases). CDR1 MNHEY and CDR2 SMNVEV come from the germline V gene (reference sequence). Trimming took off 3 bases at V and 2 bases at J, with 11 bases between the two ends. The CDR3 totals 14 residues. CDR3 protein: CASSLRALAYEQYF. CDR3 bases: TGTGCCAGCAGTTTGAGGGCTCTCGCCTACGAGCAGTACTTC.

The V call is TRBV2, the J call TRBJ2-5, with D perhaps TRBD1 (5 bases). The CDR3 loop spans 14 amino acids. Trimming removed 6 bases from V and 5 bases from J, with 16 bases in between. Germline CDR1 and CDR2: SNHLY and FYNNEI. The CDR3 here is CASSKGSGLETQYF. Written as DNA, the CDR3 is TGTGCCAGCAGCAAGGGTTCAGGGTTGGAGACCCAGTACTTC. The full variable domain, rest sourced from reference TRBV2 and TRBJ2-5, is EPEVTQTPSHQVTQMGQEVILRCVPISNHLYFYWYRQILGQKVEFLVSFYNNEISEKSEIFDDQFSVERPDGSNFTLKIRSTKLEDSAMYFCASSKGSGLETQYFGPGTRLLVL.